The sample holds one count of the clone carrying this T cell receptor beta chain. The sort gate was single viable CD3+CD4+CD8-CD45RO+ cells for memory CD4+ T cells. V lost 7 bases, J lost 5 bases, and 10 bases stayed unmatched. Germline V gene sequence: CDR1 LNHDA, CDR2 SQIVND (reference sequence). This CDR3 comprises 15 residues. These data originate in a study of memory CD4+ T cells and cytomegalovirus serostatus. TCRdb's table, derived via immunoSEQ multiplex PCR, lists solely in-frame clones and lacks some. This table has under 55,000 clones, around 83% appearing once. The chain combines TRBV19 with TRBJ1-1; 10 nucleotides agree with TRBD1. The sequencing sample was made of memory CD4+ T cells from blood. The TCR sequence derives from an adult in good health and CMV-seropositive. The CDR3 bases are TGTGCCAGTATCAGCCGGGACAGGGGTAGGACTGAAGCTTTCTTT. Translating gives CASISRDRGRTEAFF. Using reference TRBV19 and TRBJ1-1 for the parts outside the CDR3, the full variable domain is DGGITQSPKYLFRKEGQNVTLSCEQNLNHDAMYWYRQDPGQGLRLIYYSQIVNDFQKGDIAEGYSVSREKKESFPLTVTSAQKNPTAFYLCASISRDRGRTEAFFGQGTRLTVV.